These T cell receptor beta chains were read from a single sample in a study of cytomegalovirus exposure and HLA in healthy donors. Only in-frame clones appear in the TCRdb table, and some are missing; sequencing was by immunoSEQ multiplex PCR. The profile shows around 60,000 clones, around nine tenths of them singletons. Sequencing input: PBMCs. All receptors come from a man between 18 and 35 years old in good health and CMV-seronegative. Each CDR3 is given with its conserved first and last residue. Each record gives: V gene, clone size, D gene, J gene, CDR3 protein, CDR3 DNA. The D gene is left open where the match is weak. Not every row has a clone size; where given, it reads once, few, many or a size class.

>TRBV27|-|TRBD2|TRBJ2-5
CASSLAGGETQYF
TGTGCCAGCAGTTTAGCGGGAGGGGAGACCCAGTACTTC
>TRBV7-2|-|-|TRBJ1-4
CASSTGGFNEKLFF
TGTGCCAGCAGCACGGGGGGCTTTAATGAAAAACTGTTTTTT
>TRBV14|-|TRBD2|TRBJ2-1
CASSRPTGTSAYEQFF
TGTGCCAGCAGCCGGCCCACCGGGACTAGTGCCTATGAGCAGTTCTTC
>TRBV5-4|-|TRBD1|TRBJ1-4
CASSPGTGWDEKLFF
TGTGCCAGCAGCCCGGGGACAGGCTGGGATGAAAAACTGTTTTTT
>TRBV5-1|once|TRBD2|TRBJ2-1
CASSRLAGASYNEQFF
TGCGCCAGCAGCCGCTTGGCGGGAGCCTCCTACAATGAGCAGTTCTTC
>TRBV4-1|-|-|TRBJ2-1
CASSLRLPSYNEQFF
TGCGCCAGCAGCCTTCGACTGCCGTCCTACAATGAGCAGTTCTTC
>TRBV30|-|TRBD2|TRBJ2-1
CAWSTGGPGNEQFF
TGTGCCTGGAGTACGGGAGGGCCGGGCAATGAGCAGTTCTTC
>TRBV28|-|-|TRBJ2-4
CASSGQGEAKNIQYF
TGTGCCAGCAGTGGTCAGGGTGAGGCCAAAAACATTCAGTACTTC
>TRBV30|-|-|TRBJ1-3
CAWSVGSFSGNTIYF
TGTGCCTGGAGTGTGGGCAGCTTCTCTGGAAACACCATATATTTT
>TRBV4-1|-|-|TRBJ2-2
CASSQEGGGLTGELFF
TGCGCCAGCAGCCAAGAAGGGGGGGGATTGACCGGGGAGCTGTTTTTT
>TRBV9|-|TRBD1|TRBJ1-2
CASSAVDRRYGYTF
TGTGCCAGCAGCGCAGTGGACAGGCGCTATGGCTACACCTTC
>TRBV10-3|-|TRBD1|TRBJ2-1
CANRGQGSDEQFF
TGTGCCAACCGGGGACAGGGGTCGGATGAGCAGTTCTTC
>TRBV18|once|-|TRBJ1-4
CASSPGEKLFF
TGTGCCAGCTCACCAGGCGAAAAACTGTTTTTT
>TRBV7-2|-|TRBD2|TRBJ2-7
CASSLEGPGTNYEQYF
TGTGCCAGCAGCTTAGAGGGTCCGGGGACTAACTACGAGCAGTACTTC
>TRBV21-1|-|-|TRBJ1-2
CASSPWWEEVYGYTF
TGTGCCAGCAGCCCTTGGTGGGAGGAGGTTTATGGCTACACCTTC
>TRBV28|-|TRBD2|TRBJ2-5
CASSLGGGSGSGETQYF
TGTGCCAGCAGCTTAGGTGGCGGGAGTGGGTCTGGGGAGACCCAGTACTTC
>TRBV5-1|few|-|TRBJ2-7
CASSLMAAYEQYF
TGCGCCAGCAGCTTGATGGCAGCCTACGAGCAGTACTTC
>TRBV7-9|-|TRBD2|TRBJ2-3
CASSFRGGLAGGPDTQYF
TGTGCCAGCAGCTTCCGCGGGGGGCTAGCGGGAGGGCCAGATACGCAGTATTTT
>TRBV28|once|-|TRBJ1-1
CASTLHLPNTEAFF
TGTGCCAGCACCCTCCACTTACCGAACACTGAAGCTTTCTTT
>TRBV5-1|-|-|TRBJ2-7
CASSLERESEQYF
TGCGCCAGCAGCTTGGAGAGGGAGTCCGAGCAGTACTTC
>TRBV7-2|few|TRBD2|TRBJ2-1
CASSLTSGLYNEQFF
TGTGCCAGCAGCTTAACTAGCGGGTTATACAATGAGCAGTTCTTC
>TRBV7-9|-|TRBD2|TRBJ2-3
CATQLLAWGTDTQYF
TGTGCCACCCAACTACTAGCGTGGGGCACAGATACGCAGTATTTT
>TRBV19|-|TRBD1|TRBJ1-1
CASMGRGQALNTEAFF
TGTGCCAGTATGGGAAGGGGGCAGGCCCTTAACACTGAAGCTTTCTTT
>TRBV18|once|TRBD2|TRBJ2-7
CASSPGSGSPYEQYF
TGTGCCAGCTCACCAGGTAGCGGGAGCCCCTACGAGCAGTACTTC
>TRBV29-1|once|-|TRBJ2-3
CSVKSTDTQYF
TGCAGCGTCAAATCCACAGATACGCAGTATTTT
>TRBV5-1|-|TRBD2|TRBJ2-2
CASSFNSGANTGELFF
TGCGCCAGCAGCTTTAATAGCGGGGCTAACACCGGGGAGCTGTTTTTT
>TRBV6-1|-|TRBD1|TRBJ2-7
CASRPRGSSSYEQYF
TGTGCCAGTCGCCCCAGGGGGTCGAGTTCCTACGAGCAGTACTTC
>TRBV11-2|-|TRBD1|TRBJ2-7
CASSLVPPGQGWYEQYF
TGTGCCAGCAGCTTAGTACCCCCGGGACAGGGGTGGTACGAGCAGTACTTC
>TRBV4-1|-|TRBD1|TRBJ1-4
CASSPAGGEKLFF
TGCGCCAGCAGCCCAGCAGGGGGTGAAAAACTGTTTTTT
>TRBV27|-|TRBD1|TRBJ1-5
CASSLYGQENQPQHF
TGTGCCAGCAGTCTATACGGACAGGAAAATCAGCCCCAGCATTTT
>TRBV7-2|-|TRBD2|TRBJ2-5
CASSLVLAGQETQYF
TGTGCCAGCAGCTTAGTGTTAGCGGGACAAGAGACCCAGTACTTC
>TRBV7-2|-|-|TRBJ2-5
CASSSRGRDGAQYF
TGTGCCAGCAGCTCGCGGGGACGGGATGGGGCCCAGTACTTC
>TRBV7-2|-|TRBD2|TRBJ2-1
CASRSTSVRYNEQFF
TGTGCCAGCAGGTCGACTAGCGTACGCTACAATGAGCAGTTCTTC
>TRBV11-3|-|-|TRBJ2-7
CASSHRDWTYEQYF
TGTGCCAGCAGCCACCGGGACTGGACCTACGAGCAGTACTTC
>TRBV6-1|-|-|TRBJ1-5
CASSEAGRRVGQPQHF
TGTGCCAGCAGTGAAGCGGGGAGGCGGGTTGGACAGCCCCAGCATTTT
>TRBV28|-|-|TRBJ1-5
CASSLFRGVVEPQHF
TGTGCCAGCAGTTTATTTCGGGGTGTGGTCGAGCCCCAGCATTTT
>TRBV5-6|once|TRBD2|TRBJ2-1
CASSLRAGGPHNEQFF
TGTGCCAGCAGCTTAAGAGCGGGAGGGCCCCACAATGAGCAGTTCTTC
>TRBV27|-|TRBD2|TRBJ2-4
CASRGPGLDLAKNIQYF
TGTGCCAGCAGGGGCCCGGGACTAGACTTAGCCAAAAACATTCAGTACTTC
>TRBV7-8|once|-|TRBJ1-5
CASSLLDIPWNQPQHF
TGTGCCAGCAGCCTTTTGGACATCCCCTGGAATCAGCCCCAGCATTTT
>TRBV5-1|-|-|TRBJ2-1
CASRQARGGSYNEQFF
TGCGCCAGCAGGCAAGCTAGGGGGGGCTCCTACAATGAGCAGTTCTTC
>TRBV27|-|-|TRBJ2-5
CASSPSDQETQYF
TGTGCCAGCAGCCCCTCGGACCAAGAGACCCAGTACTTC
>TRBV27|-|TRBD2|TRBJ2-5
CASSTGTSGSYRSETQYF
TGTGCCAGCAGCACCGGGACTAGCGGGAGTTATCGGTCGGAGACCCAGTACTTC
>TRBV25-1|-|-|TRBJ1-4
CASSDPGENEKLFF
TGTGCCAGCAGTGATCCAGGGGAGAATGAAAAACTGTTTTTT
>TRBV5-6|-|-|TRBJ2-2
CASSLAGANTGELFF
TGTGCCAGCAGCTTGGCCGGGGCGAACACCGGGGAGCTGTTTTTT
>TRBV13|-|-|TRBJ2-5
CASSLAEETQYF
TGTGCCAGCAGCTTAGCGGAAGAGACCCAGTACTTC